The entry below gives a single T cell receptor (beta chain) sequence along with its context. Its antigen has not been determined. No base quality values were provided; no much bigger clone lies one nucleotide off. The sample is drawn from a study of Tregs in tolerant kidney transplant recipients (dated by TCRdb to between 2018 and 2021). For the study in its entirety: The transplants used related donors with nonmyeloablative bone marrow transplantation, and mixed chimerism in the human trials was transient. TCRbeta sequencing was used in the study to identify donor-specific regulatory T cells before combined kidney and bone marrow transplantation, and the identified cells were then tracked after transplant. The study at large found these results: Biological reproducibility was not directly assessed, although technical replication error appeared to be minimal. PCR primers changed over time for some patients, so nucleotide-level comparison across those patients' samples was not possible. Donor-specific Treg expansion was found to exceed global Treg expansion in tolerant patients, suggesting antigen-driven rather than nonspecific expansion. Expanding Tregs with activated donor B cells appeared to identify the most biologically relevant and donor-specific TCRbeta repertoire. The study was constrained by small patient numbers, and validation of the findings is required in larger populations and under other immunosuppression protocols.

According to the study, the label for this sample's time point signals: blood sample drawn before combined kidney and bone marrow transplant. Unstimulated Tregs (CD4+CD25+CD127-), CD4+ non-Tregs (CD4+CD25-), CD4 and CD8 cells were FACS-sorted from thawed PBMCs. Thawed PBMCs were rested overnight at 37 degrees C with approximately 220 IU/ml IL-2 before Treg sorting. 4 combined kidney and bone marrow transplant recipients from the ITN036ST trial were included as patients, and samples were available only from these trial subjects. Healthy control blood was processed to PBMCs with a Ficoll density gradient and then cryopreserved, whereas patient PBMCs were collected both before and after transplant. At the junction V is shortened by 2 bases and J by 0 bases, with 8 bases in between. CDR1 and CDR2 were assigned from the germline V gene (reference sequence) as SGHKS and YYEKEE. The CDR3 numbers 15 residues from cysteine through phenylalanine. Only CDR3 DNA is held: 45 bases, read in frame from base 1.

Genomic DNA was extracted from sorted cells with the QIAGEN DNeasy Blood and Tissue Kit for TCRbeta CDR3 sequencing. Through immunoSEQ, high-throughput TCRbeta CDR3 sequencing was done commercially, including PCR amplification with internal controls and bias correction. The paper's processing steps were these. Unique productive TCRbeta sequences were defined by CDR3 nucleotide sequence where primers matched, otherwise by CDR3 amino acid sequence with Vbeta and Jbeta genes. To correct sorting error, sequences shared between sorted populations at a frequency ratio of 2:1 or less were removed; the rest were assigned to the higher population. Donor-reactive sequences were defined as at least 5-fold expanded in CFSE-low cells versus unstimulated cells, with frequency of at least 0.01% in CFSE-low cells. Repertoire divergence was quantified by Jensen-Shannon divergence calculated from the top 100 TCRbeta sequences ranked by frequency. When a sample had multiple sequencing runs, each run was corrected for sorting error separately and the runs were then pooled. What TCRdb holds here is the immuneACCESS table cut down to in-frame rearrangements. Part of the clones is not present; checked against another copy, under half of the missing clones reflect an unresolved V gene, and the others are unexplained. The V and J calls and the clone size are those of that table, but D and trimming were determined from the DNA. The sample table holds fewer than 100,000 clones, of which approximately 90% were seen once. Together, the top ten hold 0.3% to 0.4% of the sample.

The sequencing here drew on Tregs from blood, taken before the transplant. This clonotype was obtained from a human donor who received a combined kidney and bone marrow transplant. The chain uses TRBV5-5 and TRBJ1-4; the D gene cannot be resolved reliably. The CDR3 corresponds to CASSFTPATNEKLFF. The DNA is TGTGCCAGCAGCTTTACACCTGCAACTAATGAAAAACTGTTTTTT. The full variable domain, completed from the reference TRBV5-5 and TRBJ1-4 proteins outside the CDR3, reads DAGVTQSPTHLIKTRGQQVTLRCSPISGHKSVSWYQQVLGQGPQFIFQYYEKEERGRGNFPDRFSARQFPNYSSELNVNALLLGDSALYLCASSFTPATNEKLFFGSGTQLSVL.